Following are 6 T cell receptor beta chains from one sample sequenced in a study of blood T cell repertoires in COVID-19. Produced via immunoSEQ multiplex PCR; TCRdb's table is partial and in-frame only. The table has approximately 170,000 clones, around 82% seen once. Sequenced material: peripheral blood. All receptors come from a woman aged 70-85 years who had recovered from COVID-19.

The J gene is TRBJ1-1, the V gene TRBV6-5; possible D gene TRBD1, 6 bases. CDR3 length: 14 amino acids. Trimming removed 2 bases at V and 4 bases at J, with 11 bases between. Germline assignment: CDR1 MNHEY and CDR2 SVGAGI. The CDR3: CASSYQGKFTEAFF. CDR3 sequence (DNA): TGTGCCAGCAGTTACCAGGGGAAATTCACTGAAGCTTTCTTT.

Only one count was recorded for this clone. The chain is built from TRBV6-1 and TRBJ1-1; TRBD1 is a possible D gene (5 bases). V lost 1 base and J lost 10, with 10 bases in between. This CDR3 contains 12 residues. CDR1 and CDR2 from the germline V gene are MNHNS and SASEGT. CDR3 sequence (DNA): TGTGCCAGCAGTGAAGGTTTCGACAGAGCTTTCTTT. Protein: CASSEGFDRAFF.

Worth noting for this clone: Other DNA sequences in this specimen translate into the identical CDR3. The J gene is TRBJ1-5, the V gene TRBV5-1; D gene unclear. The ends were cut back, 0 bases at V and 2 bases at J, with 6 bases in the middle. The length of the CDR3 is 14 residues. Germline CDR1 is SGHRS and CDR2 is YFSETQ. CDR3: CASSLAGGNQPQHF. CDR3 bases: TGCGCCAGCAGCTTGGCGGGAGGCAATCAGCCCCAGCATTTT. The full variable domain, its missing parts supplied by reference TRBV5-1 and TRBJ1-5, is KAGVTQTPRYLIKTRGQQVTLSCSPISGHRSVSWYQQTPGQGLQFLFEYFSETQRNKGNFPGRFSGRQFSNSRSEMNVSTLELGDSALYLCASSLAGGNQPQHFGDGTRLSIL.

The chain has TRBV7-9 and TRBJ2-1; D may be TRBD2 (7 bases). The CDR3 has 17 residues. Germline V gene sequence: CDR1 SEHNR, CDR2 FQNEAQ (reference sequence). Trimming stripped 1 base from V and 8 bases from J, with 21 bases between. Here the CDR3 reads CASSLGGGAGPLDEQFF. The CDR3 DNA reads TGTGCCAGCAGCTTAGGTGGGGGGGCAGGGCCCTTGGATGAGCAGTTCTTC. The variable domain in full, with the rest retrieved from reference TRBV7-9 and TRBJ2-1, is DTGVSQNPRHKITKRGQNVTFRCDPISEHNRLYWYRQTLGQGPEFLTYFQNEAQLEKSRLLSDRFSAERPKGSFSTLEIQRTEQGDSAMYLCASSLGGGAGPLDEQFFGPGTRLTVL.

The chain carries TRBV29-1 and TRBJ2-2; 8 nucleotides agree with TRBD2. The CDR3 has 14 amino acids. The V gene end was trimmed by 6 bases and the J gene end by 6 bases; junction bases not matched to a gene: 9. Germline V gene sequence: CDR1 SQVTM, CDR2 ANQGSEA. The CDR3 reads CSVGLSGRAGELFF. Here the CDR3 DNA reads TGCAGCGTGGGACTAAGCGGGAGAGCCGGGGAGCTGTTTTTT.

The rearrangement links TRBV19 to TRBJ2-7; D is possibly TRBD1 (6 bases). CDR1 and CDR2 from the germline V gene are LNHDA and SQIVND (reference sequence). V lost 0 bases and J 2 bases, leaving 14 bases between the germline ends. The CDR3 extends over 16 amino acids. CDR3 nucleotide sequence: TGTGCCAGTAGTATAGAGGGACACAGGAGCGCCTACGAGCAGTACTTC. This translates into CASSIEGHRSAYEQYF.